These 10 T cell receptor beta chains came from one sample sequenced in a study of control samples from healthy donors and cancer patients. Produced via immunoSEQ multiplex PCR; TCRdb's table is partial and in-frame only. The sample has 130,000 or so clones, 80% to 95% seen once. Material: blood. Receptor source: a man aged 18 to 29 in good health.

The J gene is TRBJ1-5, the V gene TRBV19; maybe TRBD1 (6 bases). The CDR3 sequence is 14 residues long. Germline CDR1 LNHDA, CDR2 SQIVND (reference sequence). The V and J ends lost 4 bases and 1 base respectively, with 8 bases between them. The CDR3 loop reads CASSSDRSNQPQHF. The CDR3 coding sequence is TGTGCCAGTAGTAGTGACAGGAGCAATCAGCCCCAGCATTTT.

The chain has TRBV15 and TRBJ1-3; D is unresolved. Germline V gives CDR1 LNHNV, CDR2 YYDKDF (reference sequence). The CDR3 sequence is 16 residues long. V was clipped by 6 bases and J by 1 base, with 16 bases between them. CDR3 amino acids: CATRALTGSSGNTIYF. CDR3 in DNA: TGTGCCACCAGGGCCCTGACGGGCAGTTCTGGAAACACCATATATTTT. The complete variable domain, with remaining parts taken from reference TRBV15 and TRBJ1-3, reads DAMVIQNPRYQVTQFGKPVTLSCSQTLNHNVMYWYQQKSSQAPKLLFHYYDKDFNNEADTPDNFQSRRPNTSFCFLDIRSPGLGDTAMYLCATRALTGSSGNTIYFGEGSWLTVV.

This chain connects TRBV7-2 to TRBJ2-2, with D possibly being TRBD2 (5 bases). Germline V gives CDR1 SGHTA, CDR2 FQGNSA. V was shortened by 4 bases and J by 4 bases, with 13 bases between the two germline ends. The CDR3 is 15 amino acids. DNA for the CDR3: TGTGCCAGCAGCTACCGGGGTGGCGGCACCGGGGAGCTGTTTTTT. It is translated as CASSYRGGGTGELFF.

This sequence joins TRBV4-1 and TRBJ2-7; 9 bases are shared with TRBD1. The V gene end was trimmed by 4 bases and the J gene end by 0 bases; junction bases not matched to a gene: 4. Germline V lookup: CDR1 MGHRA, CDR2 YSYEKL. The CDR3 is made up of 15 amino acids. DNA of the CDR3: TGCGCCAGCAGCCTAGGGACAGGGAGCTCCTACGAGCAGTACTTC. Encoded protein: CASSLGTGSSYEQYF.

V is TRBV7-3 and J is TRBJ2-3; D gene unclear. V dropped 5 bases and J dropped 7 bases, with 10 bases sitting between them. Germline CDR1 and CDR2: SGHTA and FQGTGA. This CDR3 is built from 12 residues. The CDR3 loop reads CASSPGPNTQYF. The DNA of the CDR3 is TGTGCCAGCAGCCCCGGACCAAATACGCAGTATTTT.

The gene calls are TRBV5-6 and TRBJ1-2; 8 nucleotides agree with TRBD1. CDR1 SGHDT and CDR2 YYEEEE come from the germline V gene. With V trimmed by 2 bases and J by 5 bases, 11 bases remained unmatched. The CDR3 is 16 amino acids. The CDR3: CASSFLDRGGGYGYTF. CDR3 bases: TGTGCCAGCAGCTTCTTAGACAGGGGAGGGGGATATGGCTACACCTTC.

This chain joins TRBV2 and TRBJ2-3, with a possible D match to TRBD2 (6 bases). The V gene lost 3 bases and the J gene lost 5 bases, with 18 bases spanning the gap. Germline loops: CDR1 SNHLY, CDR2 FYNNEI. This CDR3 is 16 amino acids long. DNA for the CDR3: TGTGCCAGCAGTGATTTTTCCCTTTGGAGGGGAGATACGCAGTATTTT. As protein: CASSDFSLWRGDTQYF. Full variable domain (missing parts from reference TRBV2 and TRBJ2-3): EPEVTQTPSHQVTQMGQEVILRCVPISNHLYFYWYRQILGQKVEFLVSFYNNEISEKSEIFDDQFSVERPDGSNFTLKIRSTKLEDSAMYFCASSDFSLWRGDTQYFGPGTRLTVL.

J is TRBJ2-7 and V is TRBV19; D is undetermined. Trimming pared 1 base from V and 3 bases from J, leaving 1 base between. The germline gives CDR1 LNHDA, CDR2 SQIVND (reference sequence). The CDR3 is 11 residues long. The CDR3 loop reads CASSIGYEQYF. CDR3 coding DNA: TGTGCCAGTAGTATAGGCTACGAGCAGTACTTC.

The chain has TRBV7-3 and TRBJ2-6; unclear D gene. The V and J ends lost 1 base and 0 bases respectively, with 1 base between them. CDR1 and CDR2 from the germline V gene are SGHTA and FQGTGA. The CDR3 totals 14 residues. CDR3 DNA: TGTGCCAGCAGCTTAAACTCTGGGGCCAACGTCCTGACTTTC. It specifies CASSLNSGANVLTF.

As regards this clone: One junction end does not reproduce the germline sequence, and a read error may be involved. The chain combines TRBV19 with TRBJ1-5; D may be TRBD1 (5 bases). Germline V gene sequence: CDR1 LNHDA, CDR2 SQIVND (reference sequence). The CDR3 covers 14 residues. The CDR3 reads CASSLDRGNQPQHF. Here the CDR3 DNA reads TGTGCCAGTAGTTTAGACAGAGGCAATCAGCCCCAGCATTTT.